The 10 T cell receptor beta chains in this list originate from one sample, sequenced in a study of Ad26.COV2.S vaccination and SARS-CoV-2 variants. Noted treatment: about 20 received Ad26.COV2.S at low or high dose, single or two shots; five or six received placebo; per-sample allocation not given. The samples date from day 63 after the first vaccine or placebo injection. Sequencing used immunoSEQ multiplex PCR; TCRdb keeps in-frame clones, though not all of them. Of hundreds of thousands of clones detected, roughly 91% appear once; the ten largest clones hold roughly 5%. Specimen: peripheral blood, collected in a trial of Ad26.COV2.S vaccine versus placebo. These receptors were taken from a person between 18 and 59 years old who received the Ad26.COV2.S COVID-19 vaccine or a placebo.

The CDR3, as DNA: TGTGCCACCAGTACAGGACAGACAAGCTCCTACAATGAGCAGTTCTTC. Its protein product is CATSTGQTSSYNEQFF. J is TRBJ2-1 and V is TRBV24-1; possibly TRBD1 for D (6 bases). V shed 6 bases and J shed 0 bases, with 14 bases lying between them. Per germline, CDR1 KGHDR and CDR2 SFDVKD. The CDR3 contains 16 residues.

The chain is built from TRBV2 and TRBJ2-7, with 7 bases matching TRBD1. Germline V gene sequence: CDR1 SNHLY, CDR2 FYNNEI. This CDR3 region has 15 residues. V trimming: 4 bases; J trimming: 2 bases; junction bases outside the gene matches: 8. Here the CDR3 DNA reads TGTGCCAGCAGTGCCTTGGGACAGAGCACCTACGAGCAGTACTTC. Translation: CASSALGQSTYEQYF.

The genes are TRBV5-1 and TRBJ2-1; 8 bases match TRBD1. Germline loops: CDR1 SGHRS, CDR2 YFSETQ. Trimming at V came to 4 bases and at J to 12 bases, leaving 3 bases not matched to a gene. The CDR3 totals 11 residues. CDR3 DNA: TGCGCCAGCAGCCCTGGGACAGGGCAGTTCTTC. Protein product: CASSPGTGQFF.

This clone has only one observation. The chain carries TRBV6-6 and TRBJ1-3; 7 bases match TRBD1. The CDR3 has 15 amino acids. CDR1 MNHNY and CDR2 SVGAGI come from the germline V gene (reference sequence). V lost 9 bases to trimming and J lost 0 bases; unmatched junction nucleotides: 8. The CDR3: CASRWDSYSGNTIYF. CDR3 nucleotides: TGTGCCAGTAGATGGGACAGCTACTCTGGAAACACCATATATTTT.

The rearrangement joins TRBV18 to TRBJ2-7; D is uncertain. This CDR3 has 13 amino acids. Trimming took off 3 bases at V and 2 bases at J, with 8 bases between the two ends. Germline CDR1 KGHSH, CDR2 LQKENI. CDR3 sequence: CASSPSGPYEQYF. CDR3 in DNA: TGTGCCAGCTCACCGAGTGGGCCCTACGAGCAGTACTTC.

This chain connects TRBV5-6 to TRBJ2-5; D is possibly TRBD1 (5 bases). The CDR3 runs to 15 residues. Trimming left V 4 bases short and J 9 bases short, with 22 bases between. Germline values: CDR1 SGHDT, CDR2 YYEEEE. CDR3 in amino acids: CASSDVRGQMMAQYF. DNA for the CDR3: TGTGCCAGCAGCGACGTAAGGGGTCAAATGATGGCCCAGTACTTC.

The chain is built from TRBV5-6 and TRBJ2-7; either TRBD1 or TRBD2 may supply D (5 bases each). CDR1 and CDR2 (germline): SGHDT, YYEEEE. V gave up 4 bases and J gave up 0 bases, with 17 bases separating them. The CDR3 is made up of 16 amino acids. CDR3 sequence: CASSRGFSTSSYEQYF. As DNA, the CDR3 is TGTGCCAGCAGCCGGGGCTTTTCTACGAGCTCCTACGAGCAGTACTTC.

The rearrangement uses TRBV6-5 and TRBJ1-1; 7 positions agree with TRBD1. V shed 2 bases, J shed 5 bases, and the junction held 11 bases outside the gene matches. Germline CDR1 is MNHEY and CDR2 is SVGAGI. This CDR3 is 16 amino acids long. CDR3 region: CASSYTDDRESTEAFF. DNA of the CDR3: TGTGCCAGCAGTTACACCGATGACAGGGAGAGTACTGAAGCTTTCTTT.

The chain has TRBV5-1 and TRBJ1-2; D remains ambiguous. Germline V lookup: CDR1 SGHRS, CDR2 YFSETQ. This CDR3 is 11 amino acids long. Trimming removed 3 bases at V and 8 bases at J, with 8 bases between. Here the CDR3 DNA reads TGCGCCAGCAGCTGGCGGGGAGGCTACACCTTC. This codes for CASSWRGGYTF.

CDR3 amino acids: CASSIVGHRANQPQHF. The DNA for the CDR3 is TGTGCCAGTAGTATAGTAGGTCACAGGGCAAATCAGCCCCAGCATTTT. The V call is TRBV19, the J call TRBJ1-5; possible D gene TRBD1, 6 bases. Trimming left V 1 base short and J 4 bases short, with 14 bases between. Germline CDR1 reads LNHDA; CDR2 reads SQIVND (reference sequence). The CDR3 sequence is 16 residues long.